This TCR beta chain was identified during a study of blood T cell repertoires in COVID-19. Study as a whole: COVID-19 samples from acute and convalescent phases originated in the United States, Italy and Spain. PBMCs, B-cell-depleted T cells, or T cells were the source of the cDNA or gDNA that made up the material.

In the authors' methods: How many nucleated cells were present was estimated from reference gene primer amplification. The data were produced by immunoSEQ multiplex PCR, yet TCRdb's version contains in-frame clones alone and is incomplete. The V and J calls and clone size are taken from that table; D and trimming were inferred from the DNA. The data show about 170,000 clones, about 80% seen once. CDR1 KGHSH and CDR2 LQKENI come from the germline V gene. The CDR3 runs to 14 residues. V dropped 2 bases and J dropped 6 bases, with 10 bases sitting between them. The V call is TRBV18, the J call TRBJ1-4, with D unresolved. The source of this sequence is a human donor with acute or convalescent COVID-19. The donor label of this sample is uncertain. The specimen sequenced was peripheral blood. The CDR3 DNA reads TGTGCCAGCTCACCATCCGGGAAGGATGAAAAACTGTTTTTT. It encodes CASSPSGKDEKLFF.